A selection of T cell receptor beta chains follows, all from one sample in a study of cytomegalovirus exposure and HLA in healthy donors. Clones were sequenced by immunoSEQ multiplex PCR, and TCRdb holds only the in-frame ones, with some missing. Recorded here are 40,000 to 50,000 clones; the top ten clones represent 2.1%. The sample comprised PBMCs. The source is a woman between 35 and 50 years old in good health and CMV-seronegative. CDR3s include the opening cysteine and the closing phenylalanine or tryptophan. D genes are given only for firm matches.

cdr3_length d_call j_call v_call cdr3_aa cdr3_nt
15 - TRBJ1-4 TRBV30 CAWSGLGETNEKLFF TGTGCCTGGAGTGGACTCGGTGAAACTAATGAAAAACTGTTTTTT
15 - TRBJ1-5 TRBV4-1 CASSQEVQGGQPQHF TGCGCCAGCAGCCAAGAAGTACAGGGTGGACAGCCCCAGCATTTT
14 TRBD1 TRBJ1-1 TRBV7-9 CASSAGQGNLEAFF TGTGCCAGCAGCGCGGGACAGGGAAACCTTGAAGCTTTCTTT
14 - TRBJ1-2 TRBV5-1 CASSLGGLNYGYTF TGCGCCAGCAGCTTGGGCGGCCTAAACTATGGCTACACCTTC
13 - TRBJ2-5 TRBV19 CASSTRSVETQYF TGTGCCAGTAGTACCAGATCCGTTGAGACCCAGTACTTC
15 TRBD1 TRBJ1-6 TRBV7-9 CASSRSGQGATPLHF TGTGCCAGCAGCCGGTCCGGACAGGGGGCAACGCCCCTCCACTTT
16 TRBD2 TRBJ2-7 TRBV18 CASSPLRLAGGDEQYF TGTGCCAGCTCACCATTGAGACTAGCGGGAGGCGACGAGCAGTACTTC
15 TRBD1 TRBJ2-7 TRBV10-3 CAISYGDSNAYEQYF TGTGCCATCAGTTACGGGGACAGCAACGCCTACGAGCAGTACTTC
15 TRBD1 TRBJ2-7 TRBV18 CASSPAGQGRYEQYF TGTGCCAGCTCCCCGGCGGGACAGGGGAGATACGAGCAGTACTTC
15 TRBD1 TRBJ1-1 TRBV5-4 CASSVPGQGNTEAFF TGTGCCAGCAGCGTCCCGGGACAGGGAAACACTGAAGCTTTCTTT
16 TRBD1 TRBJ2-3 TRBV4-1 CASSQGQGVGTDTQYF TGCGCCAGCAGCCAAGGACAGGGGGTGGGCACAGATACGCAGTATTTT
16 TRBD1 TRBJ2-1 TRBV18 CASAPGGGRTYNEQFF TGTGCCAGCGCACCAGGGGGCGGCCGAACCTACAATGAGCAGTTCTTC
15 TRBD1 TRBJ2-7 TRBV5-1 CASSPGQGGTYEQYF TGCGCCAGCAGCCCTGGACAGGGGGGGACCTACGAGCAGTACTTC
12 - TRBJ1-1 TRBV27 CASQHAGTEAFF TGTGCCAGCCAGCATGCGGGCACTGAAGCTTTCTTT
15 - TRBJ2-2 TRBV25-1 CASSDPTVPTGELFF TGTGCCAGCAGTGATCCAACAGTTCCCACCGGGGAGCTGTTTTTT
15 TRBD1 TRBJ1-4 TRBV5-4 CASSAGTGEWEKLFF TGTGCCAGCAGCGCCGGGACAGGGGAATGGGAAAAACTGTTTTTT
16 - TRBJ2-7 TRBV7-6 CASSLGPPDFPYEQYF TGTGCCAGCAGCTTAGGGCCTCCGGACTTTCCCTACGAGCAGTACTTC
14 TRBD1 TRBJ2-3 TRBV6-1 CASSPGTGPDTQYF TGTGCCAGCAGCCCCGGGACAGGCCCAGATACGCAGTATTTT
18 TRBD1 TRBJ2-2 TRBV2 CASSGTRDRGSNTGELFF TGTGCCAGCAGTGGTACCCGGGACAGGGGATCGAACACCGGGGAGCTGTTTTTT
16 TRBD2 TRBJ2-5 TRBV19 CASSIGSASGVETQYF TGTGCCAGTAGTATAGGGAGCGCTAGCGGGGTAGAGACCCAGTACTTC
13 TRBD1 TRBJ2-7 TRBV29-1 CSVEKGQGDEQYF TGCAGCGTTGAAAAGGGACAGGGGGACGAGCAGTACTTC
16 TRBD1 TRBJ1-2 TRBV5-4 CASSLYWTGGDYGYTF TGTGCCAGCAGCTTGTATTGGACAGGGGGCGACTATGGCTACACCTTC
15 - TRBJ2-1 TRBV13 CASSLLVRTDNEQFF TGTGCCAGCAGCCTACTAGTTCGCACCGACAATGAGCAGTTCTTC
14 TRBD1 TRBJ2-1 TRBV19 CASAGQGSSDEQFF TGTGCCAGTGCCGGACAGGGATCATCGGATGAGCAGTTCTTC
16 - TRBJ1-6 TRBV4-3 CASSQENFSYNSPLHF TGCGCCAGCAGCCAAGAAAACTTCTCCTATAATTCACCCCTCCACTTT
16 - TRBJ2-3 TRBV4-3 CASSQDAGGPTDTQYF TGCGCCAGCAGCCAAGATGCCGGGGGGCCCACAGATACGCAGTATTTT
13 - TRBJ1-5 TRBV18 CASSSGPLQPQHF TGTGCCAGCTCATCAGGCCCGCTTCAGCCCCAGCATTTT
15 TRBD1 TRBJ1-2 TRBV4-3 CASSQGTGINYGYTF TGCGCCAGCAGCCAAGGGACAGGGATTAACTATGGCTACACCTTC
14 - TRBJ2-3 TRBV5-6 CASSLVTTTDTQYF TGTGCCAGCAGCTTGGTGACTACCACAGATACGCAGTATTTT
14 - TRBJ2-7 TRBV10-3 CAISDQGGIYEQYF TGTGCCATCAGTGATCAGGGGGGAATCTACGAGCAGTACTTC
16 TRBD2 TRBJ2-5 TRBV6-1 CASSGGLAGTQETQYF TGTGCCAGCAGTGGAGGACTAGCGGGAACCCAAGAGACCCAGTACTTC
16 - TRBJ1-2 TRBV4-1 CASSLPRGGPLYGYTF TGCGCCAGCAGCCTCCCCCGGGGGGGGCCATTGTATGGCTACACCTTC
15 - TRBJ1-2 TRBV6-6 CASSYSGHQSYGYTF TGTGCCAGCAGTTACTCCGGACACCAGTCCTATGGCTACACCTTC
13 TRBD2 TRBJ2-7 TRBV5-1 CASSLDGGYEQYF TGCGCCAGCAGCTTGGACGGGGGGTACGAGCAGTACTTC
17 - TRBJ1-4 TRBV4-3 CASSRRWLRGTNEKLFF TGCGCCAGCAGCCGACGGTGGCTGCGCGGGACTAATGAAAAACTGTTTTTT
17 TRBD2 TRBJ2-7 TRBV19 CASSIEVTSGITYEQYF TGTGCCAGTAGTATAGAGGTTACTAGCGGGATAACCTACGAGCAGTACTTC
16 TRBD2 TRBJ2-7 TRBV5-6 CASSEGLAGRGGEQYF TGTGCCAGCAGCGAGGGACTAGCGGGACGGGGGGGCGAGCAGTACTTC
15 - TRBJ2-5 TRBV4-1 CASSQVWGQGETQYF TGCGCCAGCAGCCAAGTCTGGGGGCAGGGGGAGACCCAGTACTTC
13 - TRBJ1-5 TRBV6-1 CASSEIQGQPQHF TGTGCCAGCAGTGAAATTCAGGGGCAGCCCCAGCATTTT
15 TRBD2 TRBJ2-5 TRBV7-2 CASRLGEGPPETQYF TGTGCCAGCAGGCTAGGGGAGGGACCCCCAGAGACCCAGTACTTC
16 TRBD1 TRBJ2-2 TRBV11-1 CASSRQGQRNTGELFF TGTGCCAGCAGCCGCCAGGGACAGCGGAACACCGGGGAGCTGTTTTTT
13 - TRBJ2-3 TRBV9 CASSVAPPDTQYF TGTGCCAGCAGCGTAGCCCCTCCCGATACGCAGTATTTT
14 - TRBJ2-5 TRBV6-5 CASSRGPGQETQYF TGTGCCAGCAGCCGTGGTCCCGGTCAAGAGACCCAGTACTTC
14 TRBD2 TRBJ2-2 TRBV9 CASSGGGVIGELFF TGTGCCAGCTCTGGGGGAGGGGTGATCGGGGAGCTGTTTTTT
14 TRBD1 TRBJ1-6 TRBV15 CATGQRAGSSPLHF TGTGCCACGGGACAGAGGGCAGGGAGTTCACCCCTCCACTTT
19 TRBD1 TRBJ1-1 TRBV4-1 CASSLHEGGGGGANTEAFF TGCGCCAGCAGCCTCCACGAAGGGGGTGGAGGGGGCGCGAACACTGAAGCTTTCTTT
17 - TRBJ1-3 TRBV7-9 CASSLQGPEVSGNTIYF TGTGCCAGCAGCTTACAGGGTCCCGAGGTCTCTGGAAACACCATATATTTT
20 - TRBJ1-1 TRBV6-1 CASSESLSFWGQGIRTEAFF TGTGCCAGCAGTGAATCCCTCAGTTTCTGGGGGCAGGGAATTAGGACTGAAGCTTTCTTT
13 TRBD1 TRBJ2-4 TRBV5-1 CASSLTGVNIQYF TGCGCCAGCAGCTTGACAGGGGTCAACATTCAGTACTTC
16 TRBD2 TRBJ2-7 TRBV4-2 CASSQEGLAGTYEQYF TGTGCCAGCAGCCAAGAAGGACTAGCGGGGACCTACGAGCAGTACTTC
16 - TRBJ1-2 TRBV11-2 CASSAPIGLGRFGYTF TGTGCCAGCAGCGCCCCAATCGGTCTGGGCAGGTTTGGCTACACCTTC
15 TRBD2 TRBJ2-7 TRBV19 CASSFRTSGSYEQYF TGTGCCAGTAGTTTCCGGACTAGCGGGAGTTACGAGCAGTACTTC
17 - TRBJ1-1 TRBV7-2 CASSLRVSGTMNTEAFF TGTGCCAGCAGCTTAAGGGTTTCGGGAACCATGAACACTGAAGCTTTCTTT
11 - TRBJ1-1 TRBV10-3 CAIRGGTEAFF TGTGCCATCAGAGGGGGCACTGAAGCTTTCTTT
17 TRBD2 TRBJ2-1 TRBV5-1 CASMRSGRPSSYNEQFF TGCGCCAGCATGCGGAGCGGGAGACCAAGCTCCTACAATGAGCAGTTCTTC
14 TRBD1 TRBJ1-2 TRBV6-5 CASTTGQGTGGYTF TGTGCCAGCACTACGGGACAGGGGACGGGAGGCTACACCTTC
15 TRBD1 TRBJ1-3 TRBV6-5 CASSRSDRAGNTIYF TGTGCCAGCAGCAGATCTGACAGGGCTGGAAACACCATATATTTT
16 TRBD2 TRBJ2-1 TRBV9 CASSIQSGRSDNEQFF TGTGCCAGCAGCATCCAGAGCGGGAGATCCGACAATGAGCAGTTCTTC
13 - TRBJ1-1 TRBV19 CASSSEANTEAFF TGTGCCAGTAGTAGTGAGGCGAACACTGAAGCTTTCTTT